The following is a T cell receptor beta chain sequence with its context. Antigen unknown. Per-sample cDNA came from eight separate reactions. Two nested PCRs, roughly 16 and 10 cycles, amplified TCRalpha and TCRbeta cDNA. TCRdb reprocessed the 5' RACE reads, with one entry per CDR3 protein and no DNA. Its listing shows 200,000 to 250,000 distinct CDR3 sequences. This entry is derived from a study of monozygotic twins with inflammatory bowel disease. Findings of the study overall: A reduction in TCRbeta diversity (inverse Simpson) was seen in IBD patients relative to healthy co-twins.

The source is a human donor with ulcerative colitis or Crohn's disease, or a healthy co-twin of an affected twin (not recorded which). Material: blood.

CDR3 loop: CASSSGPSPTNEKLFF. The chain joins TRBV9 to TRBJ1-4. The CDR3 sequence is 16 residues long. Germline values: CDR1 SGDLS, CDR2 YYNGEE. Supplemented by reference TRBV9 and TRBJ1-4, the full variable domain reads DSGVTQTPKHLITATGQRVTLRCSPRSGDLSVYWYQQSLDQGLQFLIQYYNGEERAKGNILERFSAQQFPDLHSELNLSSLELGDSALYFCASSSGPSPTNEKLFFGSGTQLSVL.